These 23 T cell receptor beta chains originate from one sample sequenced in a study of monozygotic twins with inflammatory bowel disease (dated by TCRdb to the late 2010s). Receptor libraries were prepared by 5' RACE. The run used an Illumina HiSeq 2500. Each CDR3 protein sequence appears as one entry after TCRdb reprocessed the reads, and no DNA is included. The table for this sample lists about 380,000 distinct CDR3 sequences. In total, the top ten clones hold 2% to 3% of the sample. What was sequenced was blood. These receptors were taken from a human donor with ulcerative colitis or Crohn's disease, or a healthy co-twin of an affected twin (not recorded which).

The chain is built from TRBV5-6 and TRBJ2-5; TCRdb names TRBD2, which stays unverified in the absence of DNA. There are 13 residues in the CDR3. Looked up from germline, CDR1 is SGHDT and CDR2 is YYEEEE. The chain's CDR3 is CASSLGSWVPPDF.

The V gene is TRBV19, the J gene TRBJ2-7; TCRdb returns TRBD1, unconfirmable since there is no DNA. This CDR3 spans 13 amino acids. Germline values: CDR1 LNHDA, CDR2 SQIVND (reference sequence). CDR3 sequence: CATKGPISYEQYF.

The chain's CDR3 is CASTQQASELGGYTF. The genes are TRBV5-1 and TRBJ1-2; TCRdb indicates TRBD1, and absent DNA this call remains unverified. The CDR3 has 15 amino acids. The germline V gene encodes CDR1 SGHRS and CDR2 YFSETQ.

The V call is TRBV5-1, the J call TRBJ2-3; TCRdb gives TRBD2 as the D gene, but with no DNA this cannot be confirmed. CDR3 length: 12 residues. The germline V gene has CDR1 SGHRS and CDR2 YFSETQ. The CDR3 region is CASSVTRDTQYF. The full variable domain, completed using reference TRBV5-1 and TRBJ2-3, is KAGVTQTPRYLIKTRGQQVTLSCSPISGHRSVSWYQQTPGQGLQFLFEYFSETQRNKGNFPGRFSGRQFSNSRSEMNVSTLELGDSALYLCASSVTRDTQYFGPGTRLTVL.

The gene calls are TRBV7-2 and TRBJ2-7; TCRdb picks TRBD1, but there is no DNA to check that call. Germline V CDR1 and CDR2: SGHTA, FQGNSA. CDR3 size: 15 residues. CDR3 region: CASSLGQGAYYEQYF.

The chain is built from TRBV18 and TRBJ1-2; TCRdb names TRBD1, which stays unverified in the absence of DNA. Germline V gene lookup returns CDR1 KGHSH and CDR2 LQKENI. This CDR3 spans 15 amino acids. CDR3 region: CASSHQQETNYGYTF.

This chain joins TRBV12-3 or TRBV12-4 and TRBJ1-4; TCRdb selects TRBD1, and the lack of DNA leaves this call unchecked. This CDR3 is 15 amino acids long. The CDR3 reads CASSSSGTANEKLFF.

This rearrangement joins TRBV20-1 to TRBJ2-2; there is no DNA to check the TCRdb D call of TRBD1. From germline, CDR1 is DFQATT and CDR2 SNEGSKA (reference sequence). The CDR3 is 18 amino acids. The chain's CDR3 is CSARGTLADRGHPGELFF.

J is TRBJ2-2 and V is TRBV6-1; with no DNA, the TCRdb D assignment of TRBD1 cannot be verified. The CDR3 contains 14 residues. Germline CDR1 reads MNHNS; CDR2 reads SASEGT. CDR3 protein: CASSDRVKTGELFF.

The chain combines TRBV20-1 with TRBJ2-3; no DNA is available, so the TRBD1 call from TCRdb remains unchecked. This CDR3 comprises 16 residues. The germline CDR1 and CDR2 sequences are DFQATT and SNEGSKA (reference sequence). The CDR3 loop reads CSARVVGLPVSYTQYF.

This chain joins TRBV15 and TRBJ2-1; checking the TCRdb D call of TRBD2 is not possible without DNA. This CDR3 has 15 residues. The germline V gene has CDR1 LNHNV and CDR2 YYDKDF (reference sequence). The CDR3 sequence: CATSRYGLAINEQFF.

The chain links TRBV20-1 to TRBJ2-7; TCRdb designates TRBD1, a call that cannot be tested without DNA. In germline, CDR1 is DFQATT, CDR2 SNEGSKA (reference sequence). There are 14 residues in the CDR3. The CDR3 protein is CSARPPRVTYEQYF.

The CDR3 here is CASSQARGLLTEAFF. This chain joins TRBV4-1 and TRBJ1-1; TCRdb proposes TRBD1, but this gene call is untestable without DNA. The CDR3 consists of 15 residues. Germline CDR1 is MGHRA and CDR2 is YSYEKL.

The chain combines TRBV12-3 or TRBV12-4 with TRBJ2-1; TCRdb designates TRBD1, a call that cannot be tested without DNA. The CDR3 is made up of 13 amino acids. CDR3 residues: CASSKYSGGEQFF.

The V gene is TRBV28, the J gene TRBJ2-5; TCRdb reports TRBD1, a call that lacks DNA to check it against. There are 18 residues in the CDR3. CDR1 MDHEN and CDR2 SYDVKM come from the germline V gene. This CDR3 is CASSFVPGQGKDRETQYF.

J is TRBJ2-1 and V is TRBV13; the D call from TCRdb, TRBD1, cannot be confirmed without DNA. Germline CDR1 and CDR2: PRHDT and FYEKMQ (reference sequence). This CDR3 contains 13 residues. The chain's CDR3 is CASSTLVHNEQFF.

This chain joins TRBV12-3 or TRBV12-4 and TRBJ2-3; checking the TCRdb D call of TRBD1 is not possible without DNA. The CDR3 totals 15 residues. CDR3: CASSLVGLGADTQYF.

The chain is built from TRBV29-1 and TRBJ2-7; TCRdb designates TRBD1, a call that cannot be tested without DNA. The CDR3 has 13 amino acids. Germline CDR1 reads SQVTM; CDR2 reads ANQGSEA. CDR3 region: CSVELDRAYEQYF.

V and J are TRBV7-2 and TRBJ1-5; TCRdb gives TRBD1 as the D gene, but with no DNA this cannot be confirmed. Germline loops: CDR1 SGHTA, CDR2 FQGNSA. CDR3 length: 16 residues. This CDR3 is CASSLTARGTGSPQHF.

This chain links TRBV4-3 with TRBJ2-1; TCRdb gives TRBD2 as the D gene, but with no DNA this cannot be confirmed. The germline V gene encodes CDR1 LGHNA and CDR2 YSLEER. The CDR3 runs 17 residues. CDR3 in amino acids: CASSPELAGGYYNEQFF.

The chain couples TRBV7-2 to TRBJ2-1; TCRdb calls TRBD1, which cannot be checked without DNA. The CDR3 totals 14 residues. Germline V CDR1 and CDR2: SGHTA, FQGNSA. This CDR3 reads CATERQGGIGEQFF.

The chain couples TRBV6-5 to TRBJ2-7; TCRdb returns TRBD2, unconfirmable since there is no DNA. Germline CDR1 and CDR2: MNHEY and SVGAGI. This CDR3 has 16 residues. CDR3 in amino acids: CASSYTTSGHSYEQYF.

The chain has TRBV4-1 and TRBJ2-3; TCRdb proposes TRBD1, but this gene call is untestable without DNA. CDR1 and CDR2 (germline): MGHRA, YSYEKL. The CDR3 consists of 14 residues. This chain's CDR3 is CASSQAPSTDTQYF.